Below, 5 T cell receptor beta chains from the same sample are listed, as sequenced in a study of cytomegalovirus exposure and HLA in healthy donors. PCR employed 60 Vbeta and 13 Jbeta primers. Assay: immunoSEQ multiplex PCR; the TCRdb copy retains only in-frame clones and omits some. Altogether 250,000 to 350,000 clones are present, under 80% being singletons, with the ten largest covering about 2.2%. The sample taken for sequencing was PBMCs. The receptors come from a female donor in good health and CMV-seronegative.

In regard to this clone: Different DNA sequences within this sample yield the same CDR3. V and J are TRBV6-1 and TRBJ2-5; 9 bases line up with TRBD1. The J call may be mistaken, given a closer DNA end match to TRBJ2-7. Germline CDR1 MNHNS, CDR2 SASEGT. This CDR3 spans 14 amino acids. CDR3 sequence (DNA): TGTGCCAGCAGTGACGGGACAGGGCCCTACGAGCAGTACTTC. The encoded protein is CASSDGTGPYEQYF.

This clone was seen a few times. The V gene is TRBV5-1, the J gene TRBJ2-1; 8 bases map to TRBD2. Germline V CDR1 and CDR2: SGHRS, YFSETQ. V gave up 3 bases and J gave up 6 bases; unmatched junction bases: 8. There are 15 residues in the CDR3. CDR3 bases: TGCGCCAGCAGCTGGGGGACTAGTCGGGCCAATGAGCAGTTCTTC. Encoded protein: CASSWGTSRANEQFF.

CDR3 sequence reads: CASSALAGGPTDTQYF. CDR3 coding DNA: TGCGCCAGCAGCGCGCTAGCGGGAGGACCCACAGATACGCAGTATTTT. The chain combines TRBV5-1 with TRBJ2-3, with 11 nucleotides matching TRBD2. The junction had 6 bases not matched to a gene; V was cut back by 4 bases and J by 2 bases. The length of the CDR3 is 16 residues. Germline V gene data show CDR1 as SGHRS and CDR2 as YFSETQ.

This chain connects TRBV5-1 to TRBJ1-4; a possible D gene is TRBD1 (6 bases). The CDR3 has 15 amino acids. Germline V gives CDR1 SGHRS, CDR2 YFSETQ. Between the trimmed V and J ends, which lost 0 bases and 1 base, there was a span of 7 bases. Here the CDR3 DNA reads TGCGCCAGCAGCTTGGAAGGGGGAACTAATGAAAAACTGTTTTTT. Translating it yields CASSLEGGTNEKLFF.

The CDR3 nucleotides are TGTGCCAGCAGCCCCGGACAGGGAGGCTATGGCTACACCTTC. Its translation is CASSPGQGGYGYTF. V usage is TRBV5-6 and J usage is TRBJ1-2; 8 bases line up with TRBD1. V shed 4 bases and J 4 bases; nucleotides not matched to a gene: 6. Germline V gene sequence: CDR1 SGHDT, CDR2 YYEEEE. This CDR3 comprises 14 residues.